Presented here are 22 T cell receptor beta chains from one specimen sequenced in a study of long-term antiretroviral therapy in people with HIV (dated by TCRdb to between 2021 and 2024). Sequencing of the TRB variable region was done with the immunoSEQ hsTCRB v3.0 assay at survey level resolution. Entries here come from immuneACCESS through TCRdb and include only in-frame sequences with V and J called. Some clones fail to appear in such tables; in the studies checked, an unresolved V gene covers under half of the shortfall, and the cause of the remainder is unknown. The sample contains tens of thousands of clones, 75% to 90% of them found a single time. The biggest ten clones account for over 9.5% of the sample. Sample: unsorted PBMCs, taken 2.2 years after starting antiretroviral therapy. These receptors originate from a man younger than 35 with HIV.

The V and J genes are TRBV9 and TRBJ1-5; D unresolved. Germline CDR1 is SGDLS and CDR2 is YYNGEE. Deletions cut 0 bases from V and 2 bases from J, with 9 bases between. CDR3 length: 15 residues. The CDR3 DNA sequence: TGTGCCAGCAGCGTAGGGGGTGGTGGCAATCAGCCCCAGCATTTT. It specifies CASSVGGGGNQPQHF.

The J gene is TRBJ2-7, the V gene TRBV10-3; no definite D call. V lost 3 bases and J 1 base, leaving 4 bases between the germline ends. Germline lookup yields CDR1 ENHRY and CDR2 SYGVKD. The length of the CDR3 is 12 residues. CDR3 nucleotides: TGTGCCATCAGTGACCCTTCCTACGAGCAGTACTTC. Encoded protein: CAISDPSYEQYF.

The chain has TRBV28 and TRBJ2-3; 10 bases align to TRBD2. The CDR3 is 16 residues long. With V trimmed by 2 bases and J by 2 bases, 4 bases remained unmatched. Germline V CDR1 and CDR2: MDHEN, SYDVKM. The chain's CDR3 is CASSLPSGSITDTQYF. In DNA, the CDR3 is TGTGCCAGCAGTTTACCTAGCGGGAGTATCACAGATACGCAGTATTTT.

The CDR3 DNA follows: TGTGCCAGCAGGAGGAAAGGGACAGGGCCCTCCTACGAGCAGTACTTC. It translates to CASRRKGTGPSYEQYF. The chain couples TRBV27 to TRBJ2-7; 9 bases align to TRBD1. J was trimmed by 0 bases and V by 6 bases; bases with no gene match: 9. Germline CDR1 and CDR2: MNHEY and SMNVEV (reference sequence). The CDR3 has 16 residues.

The CDR3 sequence is CASSPLGGEGQPQHF. The CDR3 DNA sequence: TGCGCCAGCAGCCCCTTGGGGGGCGAAGGTCAGCCCCAGCATTTT. This chain joins TRBV5-1 and TRBJ1-5; perhaps TRBD1 as D (6 bases). V gave up 4 bases and J gave up 6 bases, with 17 bases separating them. Looked up from germline, CDR1 is SGHRS and CDR2 is YFSETQ. The CDR3 spans 15 residues.

The J gene is TRBJ1-1, the V gene TRBV11-2; D gene unclear. Deletions cut 1 base from V and 1 base from J, with 7 bases between. The germline gives CDR1 SGHAT, CDR2 FQNNGV. The CDR3 spans 14 residues. DNA for the CDR3: TGTGCCAGCAGCTTAGCAGCGAAGAACACTGAAGCTTTCTTT. Encoded protein: CASSLAAKNTEAFF.

CDR3 protein: CASATVPNYGYTF. The CDR3, as DNA: TGTGCCAGCGCGACGGTTCCTAACTATGGCTACACCTTC. The chain employs TRBV7-2 and TRBJ1-2, with D unclear. V lost 8 bases and J lost 0, with 10 bases in between. The CDR3 sequence is 13 residues long. The V gene's germline CDR1 is SGHTA and CDR2 FQGNSA.

The gene calls are TRBV28 and TRBJ2-2, with a tentative D call TRBD1 (6 bases). Trimming stripped 5 bases from V and 4 bases from J, with 14 bases between. The CDR3 has 15 residues. Germline V CDR1 and CDR2: MDHEN, SYDVKM. The chain's CDR3 is CASSHLTGATGELFF. For the CDR3, the DNA is TGTGCCAGCAGTCACCTGACAGGTGCCACCGGGGAGCTGTTTTTT.

This chain links TRBV6-5 with TRBJ1-1; a possible D gene is TRBD1 (6 bases). Germline-derived CDR1 and CDR2 are MNHEY and SVGAGI. The V end lost 7 bases, the J end lost 4 bases, and 19 bases lay between the germline ends. The CDR3 contains 15 residues. CDR3 residues: CASTPGGGDGTEAFF. CDR3 coding DNA: TGTGCCAGCACCCCCGGGGGGGGCGATGGCACTGAAGCTTTCTTT.

The chain carries TRBV4-1 and TRBJ1-6; D is perhaps TRBD1 (5 bases). The V end was cut by 4 bases, the J end by 4 bases, with 20 bases between. CDR1 and CDR2 (germline): MGHRA, YSYEKL. This CDR3 comprises 18 residues. CDR3 sequence reads: CASSPFISREVYNSPLHF. The DNA of the CDR3 is TGCGCCAGCAGCCCGTTTATTAGCAGGGAGGTATATAATTCACCCCTCCACTTT.

The chain employs TRBV19 and TRBJ1-1; tentatively, D is TRBD1 (6 bases). CDR1 and CDR2 from the germline V gene are LNHDA and SQIVND (reference sequence). V lost 2 bases to trimming and J lost 4 bases, with 14 bases between them. The length of the CDR3 is 15 residues. The CDR3 DNA reads TGTGCCAGTAGTATACGTGAGGGGGTTGTCACTGAAGCTTTCTTT. Its translation is CASSIREGVVTEAFF.

The chain has TRBV10-2 and TRBJ1-2; D call uncertain. This CDR3 region has 14 residues. Per germline, CDR1 WSHSY and CDR2 SAAADI. V was shortened by 0 bases and J by 4 bases, with 9 bases between the two germline ends. The CDR3, as DNA: TGCGCCAGCAGTGAGTCGGGGATCGGCTATGGCTACACCTTC. Residues: CASSESGIGYGYTF.

The DNA of the CDR3 is TGTGCCAGCAGGGCCGCCGCGACTAGCCGGAATGAGCAGTTCTTC. Translation gives CASRAAATSRNEQFF. The chain couples TRBV4-2 to TRBJ2-1; 7 bases line up with TRBD2. Germline V gene sequence: CDR1 LGHNA, CDR2 YNFKEQ. V was pared by 6 bases and J by 7 bases, with 12 bases of the junction left unmatched. The CDR3 is 15 residues long.

The V and J genes are TRBV11-2 and TRBJ2-5; D is unclear. The CDR3 consists of 14 residues. The V and J ends lost 5 bases and 0 bases respectively, with 10 bases between them. CDR1 is SGHAT and CDR2 is FQNNGV in the germline V gene. CDR3 sequence: CASSTVAYQETQYF. The DNA of the CDR3 is TGTGCCAGCAGCACCGTTGCCTACCAAGAGACCCAGTACTTC.

The chain employs TRBV27 and TRBJ2-7, with D perhaps TRBD1 (6 bases). The germline gives CDR1 MNHEY, CDR2 SMNVEV (reference sequence). V gave up 2 bases and J gave up 2 bases, with 22 bases separating them. This CDR3 is 18 amino acids long. The CDR3 loop is CASSLESGRGLDPYEQYF. DNA of the CDR3: TGTGCCAGCAGTTTAGAATCCGGCAGGGGCCTCGATCCCTACGAGCAGTACTTC.

The chain has TRBV11-2 and TRBJ2-1; the D call may be TRBD1 or TRBD2 (5 bases each). V was clipped by 5 bases and J by 8 bases, with 25 bases between them. Per the germline V gene, CDR1 is SGHAT and CDR2 is FQNNGV. This CDR3 is 17 amino acids long. The DNA of the CDR3 is TGTGCCAGCAGCCACAGGAGGTCAGTAGGAGTTTCGGATGAGCAGTTCTTC. It translates to CASSHRRSVGVSDEQFF.

The chain is built from TRBV10-3 and TRBJ2-1; 12 nucleotides match TRBD2. J gave up 0 bases and V 7 bases, and 10 bases lay outside the gene matches. This CDR3 comprises 18 residues. CDR1 and CDR2 (germline): ENHRY, SYGVKD. The CDR3 spells CAIKRTSGESFSYNEQFF. The CDR3 coding sequence is TGTGCCATCAAGCGGACTAGCGGGGAGTCCTTCTCCTACAATGAGCAGTTCTTC.

J is TRBJ1-4 and V is TRBV7-2, with D uncertain. The CDR3 is 15 amino acids. Germline CDR1 and CDR2: SGHTA and FQGNSA. V was cut by 3 bases and J by 0 bases, with 8 bases left in between. The DNA of the CDR3 is TGTGCCAGCAGCTTTGGGCCTGCAACTAATGAAAAACTGTTTTTT. As protein: CASSFGPATNEKLFF.

This sequence joins TRBV5-4 and TRBJ2-2; D possibly corresponds to TRBD1 (6 bases). The CDR3 has 15 amino acids. V was pared by 4 bases and J by 1 base, with 11 bases between. CDR1 and CDR2 from the germline V gene are SGHNT and YYREEE (reference sequence). CDR3 nucleotides: TGTGCCAGCAGCCCGGACAGCCTGAACACCGGGGAGCTGTTTTTT. It specifies CASSPDSLNTGELFF.

CDR3 amino acids: CAISGEGQLNQPQHF. The CDR3 region has the DNA TGTGCCATCAGCGGGGAGGGACAGCTGAATCAGCCCCAGCATTTT. The chain recombines TRBV10-3 with TRBJ1-5, with 7 bases identical to TRBD1. This CDR3 has 15 residues. CDR1 ENHRY and CDR2 SYGVKD come from the germline V gene. Trimming took 6 bases from V and 4 from J; bases not matched to a gene: 9.

This chain links TRBV11-3 with TRBJ2-1; 8 bases match TRBD2. Germline values: CDR1 SGHNT, CDR2 YENEEA. The V and J ends lost 2 bases and 1 base, in that order; junction bases with no gene match: 4. This CDR3 has 16 residues. The CDR3 spells CASSLPGGGSYNEQFF. The DNA of the CDR3 is TGTGCCAGCAGCTTACCGGGGGGGGGTTCCTACAATGAGCAGTTCTTC. Full variable domain (remainder filled in from reference TRBV11-3 and TRBJ2-1): EAGVVQSPRYKIIEKKQPVAFWCNPISGHNTLYWYLQNLGQGPELLIRYENEEAVDDSQLPKDRFSAERLKGVDSTLKIQPAELGDSAVYLCASSLPGGGSYNEQFFGPGTRLTVL.

J is TRBJ2-2 and V is TRBV6-1; TRBD1 agrees at 11 bases. The CDR3 extends over 15 amino acids. J lost 5 bases, V lost 4 bases, and 3 bases had no gene match. Germline V gene data show CDR1 as MNHNS and CDR2 as SASEGT. The CDR3: CASSGTGGWTGELFF. The CDR3 bases are TGTGCCAGCAGTGGGACAGGGGGCTGGACCGGGGAGCTGTTTTTT.